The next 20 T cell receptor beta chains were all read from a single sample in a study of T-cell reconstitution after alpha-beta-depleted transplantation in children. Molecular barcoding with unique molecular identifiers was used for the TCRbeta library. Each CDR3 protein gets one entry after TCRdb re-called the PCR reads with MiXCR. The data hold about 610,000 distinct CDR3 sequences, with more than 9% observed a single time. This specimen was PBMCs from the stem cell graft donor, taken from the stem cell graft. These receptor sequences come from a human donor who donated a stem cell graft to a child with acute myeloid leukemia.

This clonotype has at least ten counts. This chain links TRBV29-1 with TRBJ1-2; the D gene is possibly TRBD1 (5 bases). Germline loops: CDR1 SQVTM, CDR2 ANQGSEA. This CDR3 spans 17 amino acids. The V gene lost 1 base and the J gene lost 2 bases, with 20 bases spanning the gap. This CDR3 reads CSVEVWSDSQHNYGYTF. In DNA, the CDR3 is TGCAGCGTTGAAGTATGGTCAGACAGTCAACACAACTATGGCTACACCTTC.

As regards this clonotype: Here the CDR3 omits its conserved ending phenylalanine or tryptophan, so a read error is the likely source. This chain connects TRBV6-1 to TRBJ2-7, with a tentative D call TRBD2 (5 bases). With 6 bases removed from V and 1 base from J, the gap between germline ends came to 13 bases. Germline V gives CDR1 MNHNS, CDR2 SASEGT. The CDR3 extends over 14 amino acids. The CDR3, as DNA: TGTGCCAGCAGCCAATCACGGGAATCCTACGAGCAGTACTTG. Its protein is CASSQSRESYEQYL.

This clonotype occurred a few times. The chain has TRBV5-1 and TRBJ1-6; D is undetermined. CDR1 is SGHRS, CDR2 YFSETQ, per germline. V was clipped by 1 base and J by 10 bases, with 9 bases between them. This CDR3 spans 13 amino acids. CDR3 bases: TGCGCCAGCAGCTTGTTTGAGGAATCACCCCTCCACTTT. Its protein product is CASSLFEESPLHF.

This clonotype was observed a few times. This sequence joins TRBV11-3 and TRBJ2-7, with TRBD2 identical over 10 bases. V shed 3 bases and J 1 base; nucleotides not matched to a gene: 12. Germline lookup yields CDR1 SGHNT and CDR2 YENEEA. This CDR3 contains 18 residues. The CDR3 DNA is TGTGCCAGCAGCTTTTTAGGACGAAGCGGGAGGGCATCCTACGAGCAGTACTTC. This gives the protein CASSFLGRSGRASYEQYF.

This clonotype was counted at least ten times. The CDR3 DNA sequence: TGCAGTGCTAAGAAGGAGATCGAACTGCCCCAGCATTTT. Translated: CSAKKEIELPQHF. The chain combines TRBV20-1 with TRBJ1-5; D call uncertain. V lost 4 bases and J 9 bases, leaving 16 bases between the germline ends. The CDR3 runs 13 residues. Germline loops: CDR1 DFQATT, CDR2 SNEGSKA (reference sequence).

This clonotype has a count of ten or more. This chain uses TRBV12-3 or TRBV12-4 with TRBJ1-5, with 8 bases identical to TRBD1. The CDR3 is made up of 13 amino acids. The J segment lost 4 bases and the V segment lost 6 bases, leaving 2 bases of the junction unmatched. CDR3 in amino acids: CASRRTGNQPQHF. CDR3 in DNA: TGTGCCAGCAGACGGACAGGGAATCAGCCCCAGCATTTT.

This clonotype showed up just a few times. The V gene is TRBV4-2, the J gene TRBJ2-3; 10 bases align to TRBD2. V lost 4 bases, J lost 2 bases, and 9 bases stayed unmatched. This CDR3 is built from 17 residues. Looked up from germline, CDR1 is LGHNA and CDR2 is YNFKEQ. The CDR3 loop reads CASSPRQREGPTDTQYF. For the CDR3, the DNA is TGTGCCAGCAGCCCCCGCCAGCGGGAGGGCCCCACAGATACGCAGTATTTT.

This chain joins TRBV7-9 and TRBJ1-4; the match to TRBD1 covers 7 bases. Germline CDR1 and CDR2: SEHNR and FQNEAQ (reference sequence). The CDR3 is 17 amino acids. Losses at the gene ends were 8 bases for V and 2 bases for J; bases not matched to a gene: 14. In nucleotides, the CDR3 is TGTGCCAGCCCCGAATCCGGACAGGAATCGACTAATGAAAAACTGTTTTTT. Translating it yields CASPESGQESTNEKLFF. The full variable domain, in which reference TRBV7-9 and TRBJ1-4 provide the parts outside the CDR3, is DTGVSQNPRHKITKRGQNVTFRCDPISEHNRLYWYRQTLGQGPEFLTYFQNEAQLEKSRLLSDRFSAERPKGSFSTLEIQRTEQGDSAMYLCASPESGQESTNEKLFFGSGTQLSVL.

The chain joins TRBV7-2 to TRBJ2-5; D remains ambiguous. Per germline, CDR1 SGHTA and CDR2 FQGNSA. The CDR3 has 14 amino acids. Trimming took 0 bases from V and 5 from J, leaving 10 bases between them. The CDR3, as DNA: TGTGCCAGCAGCTTAGCGCGAGTTGGGGAGACCCAGTACTTC. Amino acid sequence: CASSLARVGETQYF.

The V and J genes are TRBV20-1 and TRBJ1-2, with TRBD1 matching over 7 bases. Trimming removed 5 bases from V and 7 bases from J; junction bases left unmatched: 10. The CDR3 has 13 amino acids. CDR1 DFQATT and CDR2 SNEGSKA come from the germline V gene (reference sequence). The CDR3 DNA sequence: TGCAGTGCTCGTACAGGGGCTTTTGGTGGCTACACCTTC. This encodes CSARTGAFGGYTF.

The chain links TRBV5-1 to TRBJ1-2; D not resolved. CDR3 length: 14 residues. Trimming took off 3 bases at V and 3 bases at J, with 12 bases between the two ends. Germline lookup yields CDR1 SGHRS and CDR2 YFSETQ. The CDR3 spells CASSSGGQDYGYTF. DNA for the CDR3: TGCGCCAGCAGCTCCGGCGGGCAGGACTATGGCTACACCTTC.

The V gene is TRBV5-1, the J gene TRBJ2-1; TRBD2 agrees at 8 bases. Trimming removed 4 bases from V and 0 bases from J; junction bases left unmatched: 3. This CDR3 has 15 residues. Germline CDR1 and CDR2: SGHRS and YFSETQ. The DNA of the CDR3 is TGCGCCAGCAGCGACGGGACTAGCTCCTACAATGAGCAGTTCTTC. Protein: CASSDGTSSYNEQFF.

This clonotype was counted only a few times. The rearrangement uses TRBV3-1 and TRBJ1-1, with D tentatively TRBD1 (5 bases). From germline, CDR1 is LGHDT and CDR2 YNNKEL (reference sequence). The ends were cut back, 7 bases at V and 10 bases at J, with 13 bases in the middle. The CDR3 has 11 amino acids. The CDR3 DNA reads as TGTGCCAGCACCCGGGACCGCGTAGCTTTCTTT. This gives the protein CASTRDRVAFF.

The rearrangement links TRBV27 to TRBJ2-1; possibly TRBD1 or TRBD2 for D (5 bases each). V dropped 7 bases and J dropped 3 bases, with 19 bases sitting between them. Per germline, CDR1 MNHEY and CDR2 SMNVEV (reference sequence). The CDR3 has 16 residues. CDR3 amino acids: CASKFLGDGFYNEQFF. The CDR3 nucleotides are TGTGCCAGCAAATTCCTGGGGGATGGCTTCTACAATGAGCAGTTCTTC.

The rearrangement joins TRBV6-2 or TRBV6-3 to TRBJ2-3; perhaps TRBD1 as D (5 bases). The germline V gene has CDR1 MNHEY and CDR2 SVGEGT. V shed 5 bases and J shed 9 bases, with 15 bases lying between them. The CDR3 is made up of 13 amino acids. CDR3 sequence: CASSPSLTATQYF. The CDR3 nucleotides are TGTGCCAGCAGTCCATCTTTGACAGCCACGCAGTATTTT.

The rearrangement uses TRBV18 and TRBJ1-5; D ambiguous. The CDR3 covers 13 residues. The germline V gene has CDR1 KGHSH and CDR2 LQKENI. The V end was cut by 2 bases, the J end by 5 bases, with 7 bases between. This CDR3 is CASSPGRDQPQHF. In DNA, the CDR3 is TGTGCCAGCTCACCAGGCCGGGATCAGCCCCAGCATTTT.

The CDR3 DNA sequence: TGCAGTGCTCCCGGGACGGATACCTACGAGCAGTACTTC. Its protein is CSAPGTDTYEQYF. V is TRBV20-1 and J is TRBJ2-7; tentatively, D is TRBD1 or TRBD2 (5 bases each). The CDR3 loop spans 13 amino acids. Trimming shortened V by 5 bases and J by 2 bases, and 13 bases separated the two germline ends. CDR1 is DFQATT, CDR2 SNEGSKA, per germline (reference sequence).

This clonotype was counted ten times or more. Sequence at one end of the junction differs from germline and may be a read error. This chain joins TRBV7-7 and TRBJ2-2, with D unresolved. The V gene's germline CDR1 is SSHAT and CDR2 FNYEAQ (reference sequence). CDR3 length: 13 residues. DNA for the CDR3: TGTGCTAGCAGACCCGCGTGGGCCGGGGAGCTGTTTTTT. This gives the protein CASRPAWAGELFF.

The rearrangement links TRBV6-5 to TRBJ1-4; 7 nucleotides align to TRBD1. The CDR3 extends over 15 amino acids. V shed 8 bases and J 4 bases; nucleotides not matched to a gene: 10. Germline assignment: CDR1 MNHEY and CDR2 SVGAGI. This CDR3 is CASQGGGAGNEKLFF. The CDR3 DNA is TGTGCCAGCCAGGGGGGGGGCGCCGGTAATGAAAAACTGTTTTTT.

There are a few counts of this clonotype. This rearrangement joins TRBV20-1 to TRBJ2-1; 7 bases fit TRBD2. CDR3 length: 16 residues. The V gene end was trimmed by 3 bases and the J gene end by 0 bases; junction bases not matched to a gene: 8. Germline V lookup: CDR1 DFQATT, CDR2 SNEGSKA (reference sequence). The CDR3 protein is CSASSPSGLSYNEQFF. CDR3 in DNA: TGCAGTGCTAGTTCGCCTAGCGGTCTCTCCTACAATGAGCAGTTCTTC.